The rows below give T cell receptor beta chains drawn from one sample of a study of response to subunit inactivated influenza vaccine. TCRdb re-called the RT-PCR reads with MiXCR, one entry per CDR3 protein. Here the sample spans approximately 480,000 distinct CDR3 sequences, approximately 11% being singletons. This material consisted of PBMCs from blood, taken 40 to 50 days after vaccination. The receptors originated from a man in his fifties who received an inactivated influenza vaccine. The CDR3 runs from the conserved cysteine through the conserved F or W. A D gene is named only where the DNA matches it firmly. Not all rows give a size; the values are once, few, many and, for expanded clones, a class.

CDR3 protein: CASSLLGYEQYF
CDR3 DNA: TGTGCCAGCAGCCTCCTGGGGTACGAGCAGTACTTC
V gene: TRBV5-1
D gene: .
J gene: TRBJ2-7
clone size: many

CDR3 protein: CASSLGESPLLF
CDR3 DNA: TGTGCCAGCAGTTTGGGGGAATCACCCCTCCTCTTT
V gene: TRBV12-3/TRBV12-4
D gene: .
J gene: TRBJ1-6
clone size: .

CDR3 protein: CASSFSQSSYNEQFF
CDR3 DNA: TGTGCCAGCAGTTTCTCTCAAAGCTCCTACAATGAGCAGTTCTTC
V gene: TRBV27
D gene: .
J gene: TRBJ2-1
clone size: .

CDR3 protein: CASSVTDRGPVEQYF
CDR3 DNA: TGTGCCAGCAGCGTCACCGACAGGGGCCCCGTCGAGCAGTACTTC
V gene: TRBV9
D gene: TRBD1
J gene: TRBJ2-7
clone size: .

CDR3 protein: CASSEMWTSSAPLHF
CDR3 DNA: TGTGCCAGCAGTGAAATGTGGACAAGTAGTGCACCCCTCCACTTT
V gene: TRBV6-1
D gene: .
J gene: TRBJ1-6
clone size: .

CDR3 protein: CASSASTSGTQYF
CDR3 DNA: TGTGCCAGCAGCGCATCTACTAGCGGAACGCAGTATTTT
V gene: TRBV9
D gene: TRBD2
J gene: TRBJ2-3
clone size: few

CDR3 protein: CASSQAAGQGAFEQYF
CDR3 DNA: TGCGCCAGCAGCCAAGCGGCGGGACAGGGGGCGTTCGAGCAGTACTTC
V gene: TRBV4-1
D gene: TRBD1
J gene: TRBJ2-7
clone size: many

CDR3 protein: CSAPNANTGELFF
CDR3 DNA: TGCAGCGCCCCGAACGCGAACACCGGGGAGCTGTTTTTT
V gene: TRBV29-1
D gene: .
J gene: TRBJ2-2
clone size: many

CDR3 protein: CAINRQGLRDEQYF
CDR3 DNA: TGTGCCATCAATAGACAGGGTTTGAGAGACGAGCAGTACTTC
V gene: TRBV10-3
D gene: TRBD1
J gene: TRBJ2-7
clone size: .

CDR3 protein: CATSRDQETQYF
CDR3 DNA: TGTGCCACCAGCAGAGATCAAGAGACCCAGTACTTC
V gene: TRBV15
D gene: .
J gene: TRBJ2-5
clone size: many

CDR3 protein: CSARAVGPRDEQFF
CDR3 DNA: TGCAGTGCTAGAGCGGTAGGGCCTAGGGATGAGCAGTTCTTC
V gene: TRBV20-1
D gene: .
J gene: TRBJ2-1
clone size: .

CDR3 protein: CASSFQTGRYEQYF
CDR3 DNA: TGTGCCAGCAGTTTTCAGACAGGGCGCTACGAGCAGTACTTC
V gene: TRBV12-3/TRBV12-4
D gene: TRBD1
J gene: TRBJ2-7
clone size: few

CDR3 protein: CASSLVGTGSNQPQHF
CDR3 DNA: TGTGCCAGCAGCTTAGTGGGGACAGGGAGCAATCAGCCCCAGCATTTT
V gene: TRBV7-2
D gene: TRBD1
J gene: TRBJ1-5
clone size: few

CDR3 protein: CASSEQGADTQYF
CDR3 DNA: TGTGCCAGCAGTGAACAGGGGGCAGATACGCAGTATTTT
V gene: TRBV2
D gene: TRBD1
J gene: TRBJ2-3
clone size: few

CDR3 protein: CSAREGNTEAFF
CDR3 DNA: TGCAGTGCTAGAGAAGGAAACACTGAAGCTTTCTTT
V gene: TRBV20-1
D gene: .
J gene: TRBJ1-1
clone size: many

CDR3 protein: CSARGEIGWPDTQYF
CDR3 DNA: TGCAGTGCTAGAGGAGAGATAGGATGGCCAGATACGCAGTATTTT
V gene: TRBV20-1
D gene: .
J gene: TRBJ2-3
clone size: few

CDR3 protein: CASSRPLLAGYEQYF
CDR3 DNA: TGTGCCAGCAGCCGCCCCCTACTAGCAGGATACGAGCAGTACTTC
V gene: TRBV3-1
D gene: .
J gene: TRBJ2-7
clone size: few

CDR3 protein: CASSLDAGQGVYEQYF
CDR3 DNA: TGTGCCAGCAGCTTGGATGCAGGACAGGGGGTCTACGAGCAGTACTTC
V gene: TRBV5-8
D gene: TRBD1
J gene: TRBJ2-7
clone size: .

CDR3 protein: CASSFGGLNTGELFF
CDR3 DNA: TGTGCCAGCAGCTTCGGGGGCCTTAACACCGGGGAGCTGTTTTTT
V gene: TRBV7-9
D gene: .
J gene: TRBJ2-2
clone size: many

CDR3 protein: CASSLGGGDPEAFF
CDR3 DNA: TGTGCCAGCAGCTTAGGTGGTGGGGACCCTGAAGCTTTCTTT
V gene: TRBV12-3/TRBV12-4
D gene: .
J gene: TRBJ1-1
clone size: few

CDR3 protein: CASSLSGHNYNEQFF
CDR3 DNA: TGTGCCAGCAGCTTATCGGGACACAACTACAATGAGCAGTTCTTC
V gene: TRBV7-2
D gene: .
J gene: TRBJ2-1
clone size: few

CDR3 protein: CASARGESAYEQYF
CDR3 DNA: TGTGCCAGCGCACGGGGGGAGTCAGCCTACGAGCAGTACTTC
V gene: TRBV12-3/TRBV12-4
D gene: TRBD2
J gene: TRBJ2-7
clone size: .

CDR3 protein: CSAREAGDISYNEQFF
CDR3 DNA: TGCAGTGCTAGAGAGGCAGGCGATATCTCCTACAATGAGCAGTTCTTC
V gene: TRBV20-1
D gene: .
J gene: TRBJ2-1
clone size: .

CDR3 protein: CSAARSGIETQYF
CDR3 DNA: TGCAGTGCTGCACGTAGCGGGATAGAGACCCAGTACTTC
V gene: TRBV20-1
D gene: TRBD2
J gene: TRBJ2-5
clone size: many

CDR3 protein: CAISDGYF
CDR3 DNA: TGTGCCATCAGTGATGGGTACTTC
V gene: TRBV10-3
D gene: .
J gene: TRBJ2-7
clone size: few

CDR3 protein: CASSLAVSGGYNEQFF
CDR3 DNA: TGTGCCAGCAGCTTAGCGGTTAGCGGGGGCTACAATGAGCAGTTCTTC
V gene: TRBV7-2
D gene: TRBD2
J gene: TRBJ2-1
clone size: few

CDR3 protein: CASSIWGQSSYNEQFF
CDR3 DNA: TGTGCCAGCAGCATTTGGGGACAGAGCTCCTACAATGAGCAGTTCTTC
V gene: TRBV28
D gene: TRBD1
J gene: TRBJ2-1
clone size: .

CDR3 protein: CASSLMTGYTGELFF
CDR3 DNA: TGTGCCAGCAGCTTGATGACAGGGTATACCGGGGAGCTGTTTTTT
V gene: TRBV11-2
D gene: TRBD1
J gene: TRBJ2-2
clone size: .

CDR3 protein: CASSWPGLERRTQYF
CDR3 DNA: TGTGCCAGCAGTTGGCCGGGACTAGAGCGGAGGACCCAGTACTTC
V gene: TRBV7-2
D gene: TRBD2
J gene: TRBJ2-5
clone size: .

CDR3 protein: CASNQGGQGAYEQFF
CDR3 DNA: TGTGCCAGCAACCAGGGAGGACAGGGGGCGTATGAGCAGTTCTTC
V gene: TRBV12-3/TRBV12-4
D gene: TRBD1
J gene: TRBJ2-1
clone size: many

CDR3 protein: CATGSGRAADTQYF
CDR3 DNA: TGTGCCACCGGTAGCGGGAGGGCGGCAGATACGCAGTATTTT
V gene: TRBV24-1
D gene: TRBD2
J gene: TRBJ2-3
clone size: .

CDR3 protein: CASSASWPTDTQYF
CDR3 DNA: TGTGCCAGCAGCGCGAGTTGGCCCACAGATACGCAGTATTTT
V gene: TRBV5-5
D gene: .
J gene: TRBJ2-3
clone size: many

CDR3 protein: CSATRVYGYTF
CDR3 DNA: TGCAGTGCTACTAGGGTCTATGGCTACACCTTC
V gene: TRBV20-1
D gene: .
J gene: TRBJ1-2
clone size: few

CDR3 protein: CASSFQAGAGEKLFF
CDR3 DNA: TGTGCCAGCAGTTTTCAAGCCGGGGCGGGTGAAAAACTGTTTTTT
V gene: TRBV12-3/TRBV12-4
D gene: .
J gene: TRBJ1-4
clone size: few

CDR3 protein: CASSLDIQGVGYEQYF
CDR3 DNA: TGTGCCAGCAGCTTGGATATACAGGGGGTAGGCTACGAGCAGTACTTC
V gene: TRBV7-6
D gene: TRBD1
J gene: TRBJ2-7
clone size: .

CDR3 protein: CASSRTDSVTDTQYF
CDR3 DNA: TGTGCCAGCAGTAGGACAGACTCCGTCACAGATACGCAGTATTTT
V gene: TRBV6-2/TRBV6-3
D gene: .
J gene: TRBJ2-3
clone size: few

CDR3 protein: CASSLREVVDGYTF
CDR3 DNA: TGTGCCAGCAGCTTGAGGGAGGTAGTAGATGGCTACACCTTC
V gene: TRBV5-5
D gene: .
J gene: TRBJ1-2
clone size: many

CDR3 protein: CASSVALRTAKTQETQYF
CDR3 DNA: TGTGCCAGCAGCGTAGCCCTCAGGACGGCCAAAACCCAAGAGACCCAGTACTTC
V gene: TRBV7-8
D gene: .
J gene: TRBJ2-5
clone size: .

CDR3 protein: CAIATGDYEQYF
CDR3 DNA: TGTGCCATCGCGACAGGGGATTACGAGCAGTACTTC
V gene: TRBV10-3
D gene: TRBD1
J gene: TRBJ2-7
clone size: .

CDR3 protein: CASSQELPTGKSFYEQYF
CDR3 DNA: TGTGCCAGCAGCCAAGAACTGCCGACAGGGAAATCGTTCTACGAGCAGTACTTC
V gene: TRBV4-2
D gene: TRBD1
J gene: TRBJ2-7
clone size: few

CDR3 protein: CCARDWDRRGNTEAFF
CDR3 DNA: TGCTGCGCTAGAGATTGGGACAGGAGGGGAAACACTGAAGCTTTCTTT
V gene: TRBV20-1
D gene: TRBD1
J gene: TRBJ1-1
clone size: .

CDR3 protein: CASSFGGVFSGELFF
CDR3 DNA: TGTGCCAGCAGTTTTGGCGGGGTATTCTCCGGGGAGCTGTTTTTT
V gene: TRBV28
D gene: .
J gene: TRBJ2-2
clone size: .

CDR3 protein: CASSRPGSQETQYF
CDR3 DNA: TGTGCCAGCAGTCGCCCCGGGAGCCAAGAGACCCAGTACTTC
V gene: TRBV7-6
D gene: .
J gene: TRBJ2-5
clone size: few

CDR3 protein: CASSYGTGKFRPQHF
CDR3 DNA: TGTGCCAGCAGTTACGGGACAGGGAAGTTCCGGCCCCAGCATTTT
V gene: TRBV12-3/TRBV12-4
D gene: TRBD1
J gene: TRBJ1-5
clone size: many

CDR3 protein: CAIGASGRKDTQYF
CDR3 DNA: TGTGCCATCGGGGCCAGCGGGAGGAAGGATACGCAGTATTTT
V gene: TRBV10-3
D gene: TRBD2
J gene: TRBJ2-3
clone size: .

CDR3 protein: CASSPGEAAGNTIYF
CDR3 DNA: TGCGCCAGCAGCCCAGGGGAGGCAGCTGGAAACACCATATATTTT
V gene: TRBV5-1
D gene: .
J gene: TRBJ1-3
clone size: .

CDR3 protein: CASSYAVENTEAFF
CDR3 DNA: TGTGCCAGCAGTTACGCTGTGGAGAACACTGAAGCTTTCTTT
V gene: TRBV6-5
D gene: .
J gene: TRBJ1-1
clone size: few

CDR3 protein: CASSSETGVSYEQYF
CDR3 DNA: TGTGCCAGCAGTTCAGAGACAGGGGTTTCCTACGAGCAGTACTTC
V gene: TRBV2
D gene: TRBD1
J gene: TRBJ2-7
clone size: few

CDR3 protein: CAISEQGAGGEQYF
CDR3 DNA: TGTGCCATCAGTGAACAGGGGGCGGGTGGCGAGCAGTACTTC
V gene: TRBV10-3
D gene: TRBD1
J gene: TRBJ2-7
clone size: many

CDR3 protein: CSVERHTNTEAFF
CDR3 DNA: TGCAGCGTTGAAAGACACACTAACACTGAAGCTTTCTTT
V gene: TRBV29-1
D gene: .
J gene: TRBJ1-1
clone size: few

CDR3 protein: CASSLPGTGLYEQYF
CDR3 DNA: TGTGCCAGCAGTTTACCTGGGACAGGGCTATACGAGCAGTACTTC
V gene: TRBV27
D gene: TRBD1
J gene: TRBJ2-7
clone size: .

CDR3 protein: CASSLLTGLESPLHF
CDR3 DNA: TGCGCCAGCAGCTTACTTACAGGGTTGGAGTCACCCCTCCACTTT
V gene: TRBV5-1
D gene: .
J gene: TRBJ1-6
clone size: .

CDR3 protein: CATSGKTSGLSDTQYF
CDR3 DNA: TGTGCCACCAGTGGGAAGACTAGCGGGCTCTCAGATACGCAGTATTTT
V gene: TRBV24-1
D gene: TRBD2
J gene: TRBJ2-3
clone size: few

CDR3 protein: CSASPAGGTSGRTYEQYF
CDR3 DNA: TGCAGTGCTAGCCCGGCTGGAGGGACTAGCGGTCGAACCTACGAGCAGTACTTC
V gene: TRBV20-1
D gene: TRBD2
J gene: TRBJ2-7
clone size: few

CDR3 protein: CASSLRRTALNEQFF
CDR3 DNA: TGTGCCAGCAGCTTAAGAAGGACTGCACTCAATGAGCAGTTCTTC
V gene: TRBV11-2
D gene: .
J gene: TRBJ2-1
clone size: .